These 2 T cell receptor beta chains originate from one sample sequenced in a study of cytomegalovirus exposure and HLA in healthy donors. 60 Vbeta and 13 Jbeta primers were used in PCR. Only in-frame clones appear in the TCRdb table, and some are missing; sequencing was by immunoSEQ multiplex PCR. Found here are some 130,000 clones, approximately 78% of them singletons; the top ten hold over 1.2%. The specimen sequenced was PBMCs. These receptors were obtained from a female donor in good health and CMV-seronegative.

The J gene is TRBJ1-2, the V gene TRBV29-1; D is ambiguous. Germline V gene sequence: CDR1 SQVTM, CDR2 ANQGSEA. The CDR3 runs to 13 residues. Trimming took 3 bases from V and 4 from J, leaving 12 bases between them. CDR3 amino acids: CSVDVTESYGYTF. Here the CDR3 DNA reads TGCAGCGTTGACGTGACGGAGTCCTATGGCTACACCTTC.

This chain connects TRBV2 to TRBJ2-5; D remains ambiguous. Germline loops: CDR1 SNHLY, CDR2 FYNNEI. The CDR3 is 13 residues long. V lost 2 bases to trimming and J lost 5 bases, with 9 bases between them. The CDR3 bases are TGTGCCAGCAGTGAATGGCTAGAGGAGACCCAGTACTTC. It specifies CASSEWLEETQYF.